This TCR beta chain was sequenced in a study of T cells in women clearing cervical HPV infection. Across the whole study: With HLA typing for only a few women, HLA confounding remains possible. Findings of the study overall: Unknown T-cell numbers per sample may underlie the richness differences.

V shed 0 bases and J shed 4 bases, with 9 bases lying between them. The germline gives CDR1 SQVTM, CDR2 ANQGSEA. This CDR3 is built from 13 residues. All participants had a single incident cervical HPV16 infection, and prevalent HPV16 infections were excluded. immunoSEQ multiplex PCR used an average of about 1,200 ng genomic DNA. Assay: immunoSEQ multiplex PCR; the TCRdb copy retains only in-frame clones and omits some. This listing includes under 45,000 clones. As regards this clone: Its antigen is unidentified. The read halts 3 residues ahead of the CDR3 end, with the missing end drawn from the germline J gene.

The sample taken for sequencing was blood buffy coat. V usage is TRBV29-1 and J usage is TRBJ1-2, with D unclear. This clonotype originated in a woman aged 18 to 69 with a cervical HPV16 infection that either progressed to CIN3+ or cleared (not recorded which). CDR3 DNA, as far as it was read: TGCAGCGTTGAAGATCGAGCGGCCTATGGC. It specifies CSVEDRAAYG. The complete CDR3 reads CSVEDRAAYGYTF.